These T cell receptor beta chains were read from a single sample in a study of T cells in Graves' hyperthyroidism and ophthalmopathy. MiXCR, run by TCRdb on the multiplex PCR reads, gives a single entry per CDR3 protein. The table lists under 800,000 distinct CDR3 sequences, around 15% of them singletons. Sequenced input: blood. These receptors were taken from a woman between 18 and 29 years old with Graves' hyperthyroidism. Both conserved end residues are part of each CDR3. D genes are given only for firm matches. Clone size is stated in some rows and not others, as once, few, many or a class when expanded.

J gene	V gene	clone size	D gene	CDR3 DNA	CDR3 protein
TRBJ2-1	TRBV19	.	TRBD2	TGTGCCAGTAGTATAGCTGGGACTAGCGGGAGCTCCTACAATGAGCAGTTCTTC	CASSIAGTSGSSYNEQFF
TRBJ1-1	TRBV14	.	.	TGTGCCAGCAGCCAAGTTGGGTTCAGAACGGTGAACACTGAAGCTTTCTTT	CASSQVGFRTVNTEAFF
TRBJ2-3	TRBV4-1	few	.	TGCGCCAGCTACCCGGGACCCTTAGGGGCAGATACGCAGTATTTT	CASYPGPLGADTQYF
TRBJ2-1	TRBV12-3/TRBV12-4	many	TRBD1	TGTGCCAGCAGTTCCAGGGGGTATGAGCAGTTCTTC	CASSSRGYEQFF
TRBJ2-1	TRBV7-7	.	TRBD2	TGTGCTAGCAGCTGGGAGCGGGGTAATGAGCAGTTCTTC	CASSWERGNEQFF
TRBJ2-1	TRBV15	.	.	TGTGCCACCAGCAGAGAGTGGGGACATTACAATGAGCAGTTCTTC	CATSREWGHYNEQFF
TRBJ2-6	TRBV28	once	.	TGTGCCAGCAGTTCCCCCGGGGGTGGGGCCAACGTCCTGATTTTC	CASSSPGGGANVLIF
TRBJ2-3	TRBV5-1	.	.	TGCGCCAGCAGCCAAGGGTGGGGCAGCAGCACAGATACGCAGTATTTT	CASSQGWGSSTDTQYF
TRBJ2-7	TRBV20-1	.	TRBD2	TGCAGTGCTAGAGGGACTAGCGGGAGGGCCTACGAGCAGTACTTC	CSARGTSGRAYEQYF
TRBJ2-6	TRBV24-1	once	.	TGTGCCACCAGCCCAAAGGTATCTGGGGCCAACGTCCTGACTTTC	CATSPKVSGANVLTF
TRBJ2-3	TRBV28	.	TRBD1	TGTGCCAGCAGCTGGGGACAGGATCCAGATACGCAGTATTTT	CASSWGQDPDTQYF
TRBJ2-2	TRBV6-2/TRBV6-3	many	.	TGTGCCAGCAGTTACTCGGGGAACACCGGGGAGCTGTTTTTT	CASSYSGNTGELFF
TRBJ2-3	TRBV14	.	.	TGTGCCAGCAGCCAAGACATGGATACGCAGTATTTT	CASSQDMDTQYF
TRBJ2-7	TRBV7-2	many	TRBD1	TGTGCCAGCAGCTTAGGGACAGGGGGCGGGGGATACGAGCAGTACTTC	CASSLGTGGGGYEQYF
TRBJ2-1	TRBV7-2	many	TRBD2	TGTGCCAGCAGCTTAGTAAGTCAGGGGACTAGGCGCAATGAGCAGTTCTTC	CASSLVSQGTRRNEQFF
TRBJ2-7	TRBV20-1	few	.	TGCAGTGCCGCCCTTCCAAGACAGGCCTCCTACGAGCAGTACTTC	CSAALPRQASYEQYF